This entry lists 25 T cell receptor beta chains sequenced from one sample in a study of cytomegalovirus exposure and HLA in healthy donors. Use of 60 Vbeta and 13 Jbeta primers characterized the PCR. TCRdb's copy holds only in-frame clones and misses some; the assay was immunoSEQ multiplex PCR. The data hold about 160,000 clones, with 60% to 80% observed a single time. Sequencing was done on a sample of PBMCs. Receptor source: a man in his 60s in good health and CMV-seronegative.

Only a few counts were recorded for this clone. The chain has TRBV6-6 and TRBJ2-3; unclear D gene. The ends were cut back, 2 bases at V and 1 base at J, with 7 bases in the middle. Per germline, CDR1 MNHNY and CDR2 SVGAGI (reference sequence). CDR3 length: 14 amino acids. This chain's CDR3 is CASSYPSGTDTQYF. The DNA of the CDR3 is TGTGCCAGCAGTTACCCGTCGGGCACAGATACGCAGTATTTT.

This clone has just one count. The chain carries TRBV7-6 and TRBJ2-7; D possibly corresponds to TRBD1 (5 bases). Per the germline V gene, CDR1 is SGHVS and CDR2 is FNYEAQ. V lost 3 bases and J 3 bases, leaving 9 bases between the germline ends. This CDR3 region has 13 residues. Written as DNA, the CDR3 is TGTGCCAGCAGCTTCGGCAGGGACTACGAGCAGTACTTC. Its translation: CASSFGRDYEQYF.

The V gene is TRBV27, the J gene TRBJ1-6; unclear D gene. There are 13 residues in the CDR3. Looked up from germline, CDR1 is MNHEY and CDR2 is SMNVEV (reference sequence). Between the trimmed V and J ends, which lost 3 bases and 8 bases, there was a span of 8 bases. The CDR3 bases are TGTGCCAGCAGTTTTAATCGGGATTCACCCCTCCACTTT. It is translated as CASSFNRDSPLHF.

This sequence joins TRBV11-2 and TRBJ1-2; 8 bases are a match to TRBD1. V lost 3 bases and J lost 3; bases outside the gene matches: 3. This CDR3 comprises 14 residues. The V gene's germline CDR1 is SGHAT and CDR2 FQNNGV. This chain's CDR3 is CASSFGTGDYGYTF. The DNA for the CDR3 is TGTGCCAGCAGCTTTGGGACAGGAGACTATGGCTACACCTTC.

The chain links TRBV6-1 to TRBJ2-1; D ambiguous. Trimming cost V 8 bases and J 5 bases, with 13 bases left between them. The V gene's germline CDR1 is MNHNS and CDR2 SASEGT. The CDR3 is made up of 13 amino acids. As DNA, the CDR3 is TGTGCCAGCTCCCCGCTTGGAGACAATGAGCAGTTCTTC. Translating gives CASSPLGDNEQFF.

The chain joins TRBV2 to TRBJ2-2, with 7 bases matching TRBD2. The V and J ends lost 2 bases and 5 bases, in that order; junction bases with no gene match: 2. Germline CDR1 reads SNHLY; CDR2 reads FYNNEI. The CDR3 length is 14 residues. The CDR3 nucleotides are TGTGCCAGCAGTGAATGGGGGGGGACCGGGGAGCTGTTTTTT. Residues: CASSEWGGTGELFF.

The chain is built from TRBV7-7 and TRBJ2-1; 9 positions match TRBD1. The CDR3 has 15 amino acids. V trimming: 1 base; J trimming: 7 bases; junction bases outside the gene matches: 5. Germline V gene data show CDR1 as SSHAT and CDR2 as FNYEAQ (reference sequence). The CDR3 loop reads CASSLGDREGNEQFF. In nucleotides, the CDR3 is TGTGCCAGCAGCTTAGGGGACAGGGAGGGAAATGAGCAGTTCTTC.

V usage is TRBV28 and J usage is TRBJ1-1; 9 bases line up with TRBD1. The CDR3 loop spans 15 amino acids. The junction had 10 bases not matched to a gene; V was cut back by 5 bases and J by 6 bases. CDR1 and CDR2 from the germline V gene are MDHEN and SYDVKM. The CDR3 is CASSPGDRETAEAFF. CDR3 in DNA: TGTGCCAGCAGTCCCGGGGACAGGGAGACCGCTGAAGCTTTCTTT.

The chain is built from TRBV5-1 and TRBJ2-5; 7 bases match TRBD1. V was clipped by 7 bases and J by 3 bases; unmatched bases: 9. The CDR3 sequence is 14 residues long. Germline V lookup: CDR1 SGHRS, CDR2 YFSETQ. The CDR3 is CASGVQGIKETQYF. The CDR3 region has the DNA TGCGCCAGCGGGGTACAGGGGATTAAAGAGACCCAGTACTTC.

The chain carries TRBV28 and TRBJ2-7, with 9 bases aligning to TRBD1. J gave up 5 bases and V 7 bases, and 9 bases lay outside the gene matches. The germline CDR1 and CDR2 sequences are MDHEN and SYDVKM. The CDR3 spans 14 residues. The CDR3 spells CASTRGRDRDEQYF. In nucleotides, the CDR3 is TGTGCCAGCACCCGCGGCCGGGACAGGGACGAGCAGTACTTC.

This clone was counted a few times. V and J are TRBV5-1 and TRBJ2-1, with D unclear. Germline CDR1 reads SGHRS; CDR2 reads YFSETQ. The CDR3 runs 15 residues. V was shortened by 0 bases and J by 4 bases, with 11 bases between the two germline ends. The CDR3 reads CASSLVDPQYNEQFF. CDR3 in DNA: TGCGCCAGCAGCTTGGTAGATCCTCAATACAATGAGCAGTTCTTC.

J is TRBJ2-2 and V is TRBV10-1; 8 nucleotides match TRBD1. The trim removed 4 bases at V and 4 bases at J, leaving 5 bases unmatched. The CDR3 runs to 15 residues. The germline V gene encodes CDR1 WNHNN and CDR2 SYGVQD (reference sequence). CDR3 sequence reads: CASSAQGASTGELFF. The CDR3 DNA is TGCGCCAGCAGTGCTCAGGGGGCGAGCACCGGGGAGCTGTTTTTT.

This sequence joins TRBV28 and TRBJ1-5, with D perhaps matching TRBD1 (5 bases). There are 13 residues in the CDR3. Germline loops: CDR1 MDHEN, CDR2 SYDVKM. Trimming stripped 5 bases from V and 6 bases from J, with 11 bases between. The CDR3 DNA follows: TGTGCCAGCAGTCCTAACAGGCTTCAGCCCCAGCATTTT. Its translation: CASSPNRLQPQHF.

The chain recombines TRBV5-1 with TRBJ2-3; 8 bases match TRBD2. Germline CDR1 reads SGHRS; CDR2 reads YFSETQ. This CDR3 is built from 15 residues. V lost 3 bases to trimming and J lost 4 bases; unmatched junction nucleotides: 7. Here the CDR3 DNA reads TGCGCCAGCAGCTGGGGGGCGGGGGGCCCAGATACGCAGTATTTT. As protein: CASSWGAGGPDTQYF.

This clone was observed a few times. The V and J genes are TRBV7-2 and TRBJ2-5; possible D gene TRBD2, 6 bases. Trimming removed 1 base at V and 0 bases at J, with 12 bases between. Per germline, CDR1 SGHTA and CDR2 FQGNSA. The CDR3 totals 16 residues. CDR3 region: CASSLVGSGYQETQYF. Written as DNA, the CDR3 is TGTGCCAGCAGCTTAGTTGGTAGCGGCTACCAAGAGACCCAGTACTTC. The variable domain in full, completed from reference TRBV7-2 and TRBJ2-5, reads GAGVSQSPSNKVTEKGKDVELRCDPISGHTALYWYRQSLGQGLEFLIYFQGNSAPDKSGLPSDRFSAERTGGSVSTLTIQRTQQEDSAVYLCASSLVGSGYQETQYFGPGTRLLVL.

The chain links TRBV11-2 to TRBJ2-2; D remains unclear. CDR3 length: 15 residues. V gave up 4 bases and J gave up 1 base, with 10 bases separating them. Germline V gene lookup returns CDR1 SGHAT and CDR2 FQNNGV. This CDR3 is CASSWLTGNTGELFF. CDR3 coding DNA: TGTGCCAGCAGCTGGTTAACGGGGAACACCGGGGAGCTGTTTTTT.

About this clone: The same CDR3 also results from other DNA sequences found in this sample. The V and J genes are TRBV6-1 and TRBJ1-2; no clear D. This CDR3 region has 11 residues. The germline gives CDR1 MNHNS, CDR2 SASEGT. V gave up 5 bases and J gave up 2 bases, with 3 bases separating them. The DNA of the CDR3 is TGTGCCAGCAGTCAGAACTATGGCTACACCTTC. Residues: CASSQNYGYTF.

This chain connects TRBV6-5 to TRBJ2-5; unclear D gene. The V end lost 6 bases, the J end lost 5 bases, and 16 bases lay between the germline ends. Germline lookup yields CDR1 MNHEY and CDR2 SVGAGI. The CDR3 covers 14 residues. The CDR3 DNA reads as TGTGCCAGCAGCCTAGTCCGAAGAGAGGAGACCCAGTACTTC. It encodes CASSLVRREETQYF.

V usage is TRBV6-6 and J usage is TRBJ2-5; no reliable D call. The CDR3 runs to 13 residues. V was trimmed by 5 bases and J by 1 base, leaving 8 bases between them. Germline CDR1 reads MNHNY; CDR2 reads SVGAGI (reference sequence). The CDR3 DNA follows: TGTGCCAGCAGTGCGGCTGGCCAAGAGACCCAGTACTTC. Protein: CASSAAGQETQYF.

A few counts support this clone. The genes are TRBV7-2 and TRBJ2-1; 8 bases map to TRBD1. CDR3 length: 15 amino acids. Losses at the gene ends were 7 bases for V and 7 bases for J; bases not matched to a gene: 12. Germline-derived CDR1 and CDR2 are SGHTA and FQGNSA. The CDR3 region is CASNTFRGRGNEQFF. CDR3 coding DNA: TGTGCCAGCAACACATTCAGGGGGCGCGGTAATGAGCAGTTCTTC. The whole variable domain, remainder taken from reference TRBV7-2 and TRBJ2-1, is GAGVSQSPSNKVTEKGKDVELRCDPISGHTALYWYRQSLGQGLEFLIYFQGNSAPDKSGLPSDRFSAERTGGSVSTLTIQRTQQEDSAVYLCASNTFRGRGNEQFFGPGTRLTVL.

The rearrangement joins TRBV5-6 to TRBJ2-1; 10 positions match TRBD2. The V gene end was trimmed by 5 bases and the J gene end by 0 bases; junction bases not matched to a gene: 8. CDR1 is SGHDT and CDR2 is YYEEEE in the germline V gene. The CDR3 loop spans 17 amino acids. The CDR3 DNA follows: TGTGCCAGCAGTTCGAGACTAGCGGGCAGCTCCTACAATGAGCAGTTCTTC. Translation gives CASSSRLAGSSYNEQFF.

The V call is TRBV9, the J call TRBJ2-7; D unclear. This CDR3 comprises 14 residues. Germline V gene lookup returns CDR1 SGDLS and CDR2 YYNGEE. V lost 0 bases and J lost 1, with 8 bases in between. CDR3 residues: CASSVGERSYEQYF. CDR3 coding DNA: TGTGCCAGCAGCGTAGGAGAAAGATCCTACGAGCAGTACTTC.

A few counts support this clone. CDR3 sequence: CASSLVGTGRETQYF. In DNA form, the CDR3 reads TGTGCCAGCAGCTTAGTCGGGACAGGACGAGAGACCCAGTACTTC. The genes are TRBV7-7 and TRBJ2-5; 8 positions match TRBD1. Germline-derived CDR1 and CDR2 are SSHAT and FNYEAQ (reference sequence). CDR3 size: 15 residues. J lost 4 bases, V lost 1 base, and 5 bases had no gene match.

The V call is TRBV18, the J call TRBJ1-4, with D tentatively TRBD1 (6 bases). Germline CDR1 reads KGHSH; CDR2 reads LQKENI. The CDR3 covers 16 residues. Trimming removed 3 bases at V and 4 bases at J, with 15 bases between. CDR3 bases: TGTGCCAGCTCACCCTCAGCAGGGGCCGGTAATGAAAAACTGTTTTTT. Protein sequence: CASSPSAGAGNEKLFF.

This chain links TRBV7-6 with TRBJ2-7, with 8 bases fitting TRBD1. The CDR3 has 13 residues. The germline V gene has CDR1 SGHVS and CDR2 FNYEAQ. J was trimmed by 4 bases and V by 4 bases; bases with no gene match: 3. The CDR3 DNA reads as TGTGCCAGCAGCTGGAGACAGGGGTACGAGCAGTACTTC. Its translation is CASSWRQGYEQYF.